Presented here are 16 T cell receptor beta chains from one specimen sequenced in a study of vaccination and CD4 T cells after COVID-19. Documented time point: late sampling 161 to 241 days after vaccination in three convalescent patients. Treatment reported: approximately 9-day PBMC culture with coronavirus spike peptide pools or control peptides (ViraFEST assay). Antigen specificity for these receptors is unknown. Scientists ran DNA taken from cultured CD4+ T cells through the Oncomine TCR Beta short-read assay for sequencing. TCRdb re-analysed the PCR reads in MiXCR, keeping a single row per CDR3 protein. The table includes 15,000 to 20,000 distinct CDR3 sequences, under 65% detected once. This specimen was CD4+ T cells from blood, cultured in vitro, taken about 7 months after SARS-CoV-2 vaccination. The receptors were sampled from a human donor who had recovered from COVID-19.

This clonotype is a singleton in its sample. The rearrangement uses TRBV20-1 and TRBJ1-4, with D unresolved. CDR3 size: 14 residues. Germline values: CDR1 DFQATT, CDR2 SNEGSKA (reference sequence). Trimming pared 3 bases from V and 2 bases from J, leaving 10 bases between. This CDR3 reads CSARGGYTNEKLFF. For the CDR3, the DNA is TGCAGTGCTAGGGGAGGGTATACTAATGAAAAACTGTTTTTT.

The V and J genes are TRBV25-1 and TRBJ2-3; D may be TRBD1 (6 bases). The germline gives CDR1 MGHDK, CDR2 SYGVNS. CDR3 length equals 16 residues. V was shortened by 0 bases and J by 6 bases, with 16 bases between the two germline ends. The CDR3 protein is CASSEYRQVEVDTQYF. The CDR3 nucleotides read TGTGCCAGCAGTGAATATAGACAGGTGGAAGTTGATACGCAGTATTTT.

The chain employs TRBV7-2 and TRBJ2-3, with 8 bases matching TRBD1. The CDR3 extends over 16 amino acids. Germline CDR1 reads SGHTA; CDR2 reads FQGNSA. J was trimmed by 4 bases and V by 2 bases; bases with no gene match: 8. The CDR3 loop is CASSLKTGGWADTQYF. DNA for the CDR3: TGTGCCAGCAGCTTAAAAACAGGGGGGTGGGCAGATACGCAGTATTTT.

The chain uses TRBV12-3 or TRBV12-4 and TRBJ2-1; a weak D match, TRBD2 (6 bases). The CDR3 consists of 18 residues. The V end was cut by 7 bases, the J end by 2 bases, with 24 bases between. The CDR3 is CASTPGGTGLTPYNEQFF. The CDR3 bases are TGTGCCAGCACCCCTGGGGGGACCGGACTAACCCCCTACAATGAGCAGTTCTTC.

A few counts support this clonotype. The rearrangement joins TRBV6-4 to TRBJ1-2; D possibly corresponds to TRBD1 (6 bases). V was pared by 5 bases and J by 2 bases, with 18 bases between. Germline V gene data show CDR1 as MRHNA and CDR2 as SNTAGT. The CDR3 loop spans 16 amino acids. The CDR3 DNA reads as TGTGCCAGCAGTTCCTTGCCGACAGGAGCGAACTATGGCTACACCTTC. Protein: CASSSLPTGANYGYTF.

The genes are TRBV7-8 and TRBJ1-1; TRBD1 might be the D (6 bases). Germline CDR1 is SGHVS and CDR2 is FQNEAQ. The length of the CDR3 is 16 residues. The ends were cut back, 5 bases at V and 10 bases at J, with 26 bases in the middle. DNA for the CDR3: TGTGCCAGCAGCAAGGAATGGGACACCCAACGGCGGTTAGCTTTCTTT. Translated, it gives CASSKEWDTQRRLAFF. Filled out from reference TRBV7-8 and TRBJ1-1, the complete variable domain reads GAGVSQSPRYKVAKRGQDVALRCDPISGHVSLFWYQQALGQGPEFLTYFQNEAQLDKSGLPSDRFFAERPEGSVSTLKIQRTQQEDSAVYLCASSKEWDTQRRLAFFGQGTRLTVV.

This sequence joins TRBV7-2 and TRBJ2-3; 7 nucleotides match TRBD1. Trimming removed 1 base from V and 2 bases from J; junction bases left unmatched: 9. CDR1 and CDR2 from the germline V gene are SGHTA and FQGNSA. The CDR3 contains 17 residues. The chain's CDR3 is CASSLGTGPSHTDTQYF. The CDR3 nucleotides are TGTGCCAGCAGCTTAGGGACAGGACCTTCCCACACAGATACGCAGTATTTT.

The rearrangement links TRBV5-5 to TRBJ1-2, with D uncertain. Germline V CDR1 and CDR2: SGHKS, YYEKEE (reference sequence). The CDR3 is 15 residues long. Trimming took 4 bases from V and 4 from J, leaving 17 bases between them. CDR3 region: CASSTRAIVIYGYTF. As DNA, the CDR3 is TGTGCCAGCAGCACCCGGGCCATCGTCATCTATGGCTACACCTTC.

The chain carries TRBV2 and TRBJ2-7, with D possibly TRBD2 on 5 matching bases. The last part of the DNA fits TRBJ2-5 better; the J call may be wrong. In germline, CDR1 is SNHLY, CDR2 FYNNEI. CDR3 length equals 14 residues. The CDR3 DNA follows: TGTGCCAGCAGCCACCGACTACCTGACGAGACCCAGTACTTC. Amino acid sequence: CASSHRLPDETQYF.

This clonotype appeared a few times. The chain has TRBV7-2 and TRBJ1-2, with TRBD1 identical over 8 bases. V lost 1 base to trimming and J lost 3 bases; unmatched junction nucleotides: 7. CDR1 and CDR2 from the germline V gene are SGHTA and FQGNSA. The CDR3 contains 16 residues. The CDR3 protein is CASSLVGQALDYGYTF. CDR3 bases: TGTGCCAGCAGCTTAGTGGGACAGGCACTCGACTATGGCTACACCTTC.

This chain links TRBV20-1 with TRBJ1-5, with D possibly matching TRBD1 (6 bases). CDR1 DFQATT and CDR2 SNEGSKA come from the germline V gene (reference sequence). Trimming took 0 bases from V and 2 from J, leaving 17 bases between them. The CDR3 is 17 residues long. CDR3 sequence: CSARDRAGAWRNQPQHF. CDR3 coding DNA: TGCAGTGCTAGAGATAGGGCGGGGGCCTGGCGCAATCAGCCCCAGCATTTT.

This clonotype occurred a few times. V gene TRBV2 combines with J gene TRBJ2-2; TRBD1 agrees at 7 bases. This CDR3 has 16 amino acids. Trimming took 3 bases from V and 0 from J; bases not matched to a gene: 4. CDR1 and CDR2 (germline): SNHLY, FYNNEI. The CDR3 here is CASSDWGTANTGELFF. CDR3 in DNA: TGTGCCAGCAGTGACTGGGGGACAGCGAACACCGGGGAGCTGTTTTTT.

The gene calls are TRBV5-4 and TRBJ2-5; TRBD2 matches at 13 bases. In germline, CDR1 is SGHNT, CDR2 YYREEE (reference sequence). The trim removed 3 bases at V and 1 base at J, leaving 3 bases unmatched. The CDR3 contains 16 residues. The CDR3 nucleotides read TGTGCCAGCAGCTGGGGACTAGCGGGGATCCAAGAGACCCAGTACTTC. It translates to CASSWGLAGIQETQYF.

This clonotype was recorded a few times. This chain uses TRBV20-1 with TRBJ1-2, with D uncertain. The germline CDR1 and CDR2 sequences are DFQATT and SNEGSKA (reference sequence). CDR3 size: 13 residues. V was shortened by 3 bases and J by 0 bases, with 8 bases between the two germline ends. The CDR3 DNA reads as TGCAGTGCTAGGGATGGGACTAACTATGGCTACACCTTC. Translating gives CSARDGTNYGYTF.

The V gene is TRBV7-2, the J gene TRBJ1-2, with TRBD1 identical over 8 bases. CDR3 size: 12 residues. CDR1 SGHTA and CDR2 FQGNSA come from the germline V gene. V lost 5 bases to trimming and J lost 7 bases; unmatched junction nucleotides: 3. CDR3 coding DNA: TGTGCCAGCAGCATACAGGGGGGTGGCTACACCTTC. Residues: CASSIQGGGYTF.

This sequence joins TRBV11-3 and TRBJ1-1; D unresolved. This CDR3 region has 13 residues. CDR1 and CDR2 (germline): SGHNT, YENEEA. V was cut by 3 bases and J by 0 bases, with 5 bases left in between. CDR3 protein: CASSFNMNTEAFF. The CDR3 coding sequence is TGTGCCAGCAGCTTTAATATGAACACTGAAGCTTTCTTT.